This T cell receptor beta chain was sequenced during a study of T cells and Merkel cell carcinoma outcomes. General study points: Merkel cell carcinoma outcomes were reportedly predicted by repertoire and T-cell density.

The germline V gene has CDR1 SGHDT and CDR2 YYEEEE. The CDR3 is made up of 12 amino acids. Trimming removed 0 bases at V and 9 bases at J, with 7 bases between. Profiled with immunoSEQ multiplex PCR; TCRdb holds only in-frame clones, not every one. The table includes approximately 2,000 clones, 80% to 95% detected once. On this clone: Its matching antigen is unknown.

This TCR came from a human donor with Merkel cell carcinoma. This sequence joins TRBV5-6 and TRBJ2-1; D gene unclear. Specimen: tumor tissue from Merkel cell carcinoma. The CDR3 region has the DNA TGTGCCAGCAGCTTGGGGCTGCTTGAGCAGTTCTTC. Translated, it gives CASSLGLLEQFF.